This T cell receptor (beta chain) was profiled in a study of cytomegalovirus exposure and HLA in healthy donors. The study's findings and limits: A later analysis showed that HLA-associated TCR beta chains had undergone more clonal expansion than equally common others. For most TCR sequences rarity was the rule, although some public TCRs occurred in many donors.

The CDR3 contains 13 residues. Germline V gene sequence: CDR1 SQVTM, CDR2 ANQGSEA. The germline V and J ends were trimmed by 7 bases and 6 bases, with 17 bases remaining between them. Both 60 Vbeta primers and 13 Jbeta primers went into the PCR. TCRdb's copy holds only in-frame clones and misses some; the assay was immunoSEQ multiplex PCR. The data hold over 60,000 clones, with 75% observed a single time. Sampled while nominally healthy, donors likely had unrecorded immune exposures. A word on this clone: The antigen is undetermined.

The source material was PBMCs. The V call is TRBV29-1, the J call TRBJ2-3, with D possibly matching TRBD2 (5 bases). This sequence was found in a woman in her twenties or thirties in good health and CMV-seropositive. CDR3 coding DNA: TGCAGCGCTGCCAGAAATCGCGGGGATACGCAGTATTTT. Encoded protein: CSAARNRGDTQYF.